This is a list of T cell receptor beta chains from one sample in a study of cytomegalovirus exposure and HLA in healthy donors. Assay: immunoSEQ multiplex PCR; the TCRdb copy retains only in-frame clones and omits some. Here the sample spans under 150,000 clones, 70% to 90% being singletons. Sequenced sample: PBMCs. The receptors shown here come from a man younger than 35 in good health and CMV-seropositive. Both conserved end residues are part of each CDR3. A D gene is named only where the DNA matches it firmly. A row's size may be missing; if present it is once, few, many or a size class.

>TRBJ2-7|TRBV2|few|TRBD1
TGTGCCAGCCGGACAGGGGTGTTTGAGTACTTC
CASRTGVFEYF
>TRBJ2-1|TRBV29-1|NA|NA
TGCAGCGTCGTAGGATTGGGGCCGTACAATGAGCAGTTCTTC
CSVVGLGPYNEQFF
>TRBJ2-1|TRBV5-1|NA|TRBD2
TGCGCCAGCAACCTGGGACTAGCGGGAGGTCTTGAGCAGTTCTTC
CASNLGLAGGLEQFF
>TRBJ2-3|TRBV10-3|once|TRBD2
TGTGCCACCGTAGCGGGGAGATCAGATACGCAGTATTTT
CATVAGRSDTQYF
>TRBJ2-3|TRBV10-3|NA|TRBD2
TGTGCCATGGGTAGCGGGTCTAGCACAGATACGCAGTATTTT
CAMGSGSSTDTQYF
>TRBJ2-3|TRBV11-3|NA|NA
TGTGCCAGCAGCAGGGGCGCCCGGGATACGCAGTATTTT
CASSRGARDTQYF
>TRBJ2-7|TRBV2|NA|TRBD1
TGTGCCAGTCGAACAGGGGGCTATTTCGAGCAGTACTTC
CASRTGGYFEQYF
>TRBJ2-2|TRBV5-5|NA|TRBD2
TGTGCCAGCAGCTTGAGCGGGAGGGCCGGGGAGCTGTTTTTT
CASSLSGRAGELFF
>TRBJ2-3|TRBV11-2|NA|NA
TGTGCCACGACGGGGAGGAGCACAGATACGCAGTATTTT
CATTGRSTDTQYF
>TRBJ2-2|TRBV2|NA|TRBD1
TGTGCCAGCAGGGACAGGATCGCCACCGGGGAGCTGTTTTTT
CASRDRIATGELFF
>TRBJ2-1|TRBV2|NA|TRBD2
TGTGCCAGCAGAGATAGCGGGGGGGCCCCCAATGAGCAGTTCTTC
CASRDSGGAPNEQFF
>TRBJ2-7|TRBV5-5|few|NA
TGTGCCAGCAGCTTGATTCAGGATCTCTACGAGCAGTACTTC
CASSLIQDLYEQYF
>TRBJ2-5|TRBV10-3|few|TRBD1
TGTGCCATCAGTAGGACAGGGCCGGGGGAGACCCAGTACTTC
CAISRTGPGETQYF
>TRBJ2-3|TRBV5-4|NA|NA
TGTGCCAGCAGCTTGTGGAGGGTTACAGATACGCAGTATTTT
CASSLWRVTDTQYF
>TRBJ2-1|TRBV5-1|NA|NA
TGCGCCAGCAGCTTGGAAGTAGCGGAGTACAATGAGCAGTTCTTC
CASSLEVAEYNEQFF
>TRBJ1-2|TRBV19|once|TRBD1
TGTGCCAGTACTCCCGGGACAGCGCCCTATGGCTACACCTTC
CASTPGTAPYGYTF
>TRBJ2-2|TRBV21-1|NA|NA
TGTGCCAGCAGCAAAGAGGGGACAGGGTCTTCGTTCACCGGGGAGCTGTTTTTT
CASSKEGTGSSFTGELFF
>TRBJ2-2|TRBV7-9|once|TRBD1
TGTGCCAGCAGCGGATGGACAGGAGAGAACACCGGGGAGCTGTTTTTT
CASSGWTGENTGELFF
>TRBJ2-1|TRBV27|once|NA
TGTGCCAGCAGTCCCGGGACTCCTGGGGGCAATGAGCAGTTCTTC
CASSPGTPGGNEQFF
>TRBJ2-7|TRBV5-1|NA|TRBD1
TGCGCCAGCAGCCCGCTGACCCTTGGGGGACAGAGGTATTTATACGAGCAGTACTTC
CASSPLTLGGQRYLYEQYF
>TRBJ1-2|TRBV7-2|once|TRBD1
TGTGCCAGCAGCCAGGGACAGGCCGGAAAGCGCTATGGCTACACCTTC
CASSQGQAGKRYGYTF
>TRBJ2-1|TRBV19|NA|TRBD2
TGTGCCAGTAGTATTCTACTAGCGGGAGATGAGCAGTTCTTC
CASSILLAGDEQFF
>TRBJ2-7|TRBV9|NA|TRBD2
TGTGCCAGCAGCGTAGAACGGGAGGACGAGCAGTACTTC
CASSVEREDEQYF
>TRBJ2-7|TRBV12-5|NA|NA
TGTGCTAGTGCAGTCGCCTACGAGCAGTACTTC
CASAVAYEQYF
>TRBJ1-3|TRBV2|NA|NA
TGTGCCAGCAGCCGGGGGGTCGCTGGAAACACCATATATTTT
CASSRGVAGNTIYF
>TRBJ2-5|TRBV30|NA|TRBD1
TGTGCCTGGAGCCCCCGGGACAGTCAAGAGACCCAGTACTTC
CAWSPRDSQETQYF
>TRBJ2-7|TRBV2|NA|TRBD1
TGTGCCAGCAGGCCACCGGGGACAGTCTCCTACGAGCAGTACTTC
CASRPPGTVSYEQYF
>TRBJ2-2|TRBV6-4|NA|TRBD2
TGTGCCAGCAGTGACGGGGAGGGTACCACCGGGGAGCTGTTTTTT
CASSDGEGTTGELFF
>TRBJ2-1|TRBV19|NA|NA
TGTGCCAGTAGTATCTCGAGCCCTAATTCCTACAATGAGCAGTTCTTC
CASSISSPNSYNEQFF
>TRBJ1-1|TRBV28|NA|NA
TGTGCCAGCAGTTTAGACCCGGCGGGAACTGAAGCTTTCTTT
CASSLDPAGTEAFF
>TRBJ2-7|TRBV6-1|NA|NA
TGTGCCATCAGTGACCCTCGGGACAACTACGAGCAGTACTTC
CAISDPRDNYEQYF
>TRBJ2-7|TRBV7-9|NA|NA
TGTGCCAGCAGCTTAGCTGAGGTGGCTACTAGTGAGCAGTACTTC
CASSLAEVATSEQYF
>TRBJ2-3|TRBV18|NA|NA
TGTGCCAGCTCACCCCTTAGCGGAAGCACAGATACGCAGTATTTT
CASSPLSGSTDTQYF